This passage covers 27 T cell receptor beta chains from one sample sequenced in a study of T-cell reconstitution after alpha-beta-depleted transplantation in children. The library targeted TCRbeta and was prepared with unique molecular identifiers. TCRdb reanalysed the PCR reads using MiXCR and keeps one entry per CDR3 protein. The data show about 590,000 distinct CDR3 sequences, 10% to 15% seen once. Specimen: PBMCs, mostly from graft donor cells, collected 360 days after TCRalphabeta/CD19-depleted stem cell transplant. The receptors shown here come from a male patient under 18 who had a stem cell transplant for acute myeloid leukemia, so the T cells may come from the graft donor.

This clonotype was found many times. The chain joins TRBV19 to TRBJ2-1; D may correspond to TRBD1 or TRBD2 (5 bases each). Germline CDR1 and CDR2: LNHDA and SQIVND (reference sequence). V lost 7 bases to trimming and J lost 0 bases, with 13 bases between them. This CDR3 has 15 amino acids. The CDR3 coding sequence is TGTGCCAGTAAAAACGGGGCGACCTCCTACAATGAGCAGTTCTTC. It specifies CASKNGATSYNEQFF. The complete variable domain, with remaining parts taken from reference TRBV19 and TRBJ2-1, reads DGGITQSPKYLFRKEGQNVTLSCEQNLNHDAMYWYRQDPGQGLRLIYYSQIVNDFQKGDIAEGYSVSREKKESFPLTVTSAQKNPTAFYLCASKNGATSYNEQFFGPGTRLTVL.

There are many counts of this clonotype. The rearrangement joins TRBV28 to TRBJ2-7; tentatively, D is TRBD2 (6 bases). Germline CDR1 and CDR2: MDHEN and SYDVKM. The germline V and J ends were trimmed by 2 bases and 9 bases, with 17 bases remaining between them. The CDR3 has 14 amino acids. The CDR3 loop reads CASSLGGTIPRQYF. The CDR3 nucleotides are TGTGCCAGCAGTTTAGGCGGGACGATCCCAAGGCAGTACTTC. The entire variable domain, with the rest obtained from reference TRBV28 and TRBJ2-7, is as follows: DVKVTQSSRYLVKRTGEKVFLECVQDMDHENMFWYRQDPGLGLRLIYFSYDVKMKEKGDIPEGYSVSREKKERFSLILESASTNQTSMYLCASSLGGTIPRQYFGPGTRLTVT.

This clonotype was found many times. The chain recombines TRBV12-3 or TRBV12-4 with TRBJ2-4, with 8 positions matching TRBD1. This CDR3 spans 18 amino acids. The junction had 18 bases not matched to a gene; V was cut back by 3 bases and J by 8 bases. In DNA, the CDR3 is TGTGCCAGCAGTTTTGGTGGCCCAGGGGGCTCGCCCGGAGACATTCAGTACTTC. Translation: CASSFGGPGGSPGDIQYF.

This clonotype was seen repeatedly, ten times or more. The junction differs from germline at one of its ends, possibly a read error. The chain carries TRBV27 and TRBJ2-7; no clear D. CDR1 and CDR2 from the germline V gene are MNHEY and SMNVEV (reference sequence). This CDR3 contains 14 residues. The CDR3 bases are TGCGCCAGCAGCTTGCGTGGCCCTTCCTACGAGCAGTACTTC. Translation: CASSLRGPSYEQYF.

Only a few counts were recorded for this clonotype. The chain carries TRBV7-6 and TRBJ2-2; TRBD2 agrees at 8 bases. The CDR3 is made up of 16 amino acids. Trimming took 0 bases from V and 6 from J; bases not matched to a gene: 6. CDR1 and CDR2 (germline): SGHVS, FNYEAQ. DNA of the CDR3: TGTGCCAGCAGCTTAGCTCACCGACTAGCGCCCGGGGAGCTGTTTTTT. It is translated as CASSLAHRLAPGELFF.

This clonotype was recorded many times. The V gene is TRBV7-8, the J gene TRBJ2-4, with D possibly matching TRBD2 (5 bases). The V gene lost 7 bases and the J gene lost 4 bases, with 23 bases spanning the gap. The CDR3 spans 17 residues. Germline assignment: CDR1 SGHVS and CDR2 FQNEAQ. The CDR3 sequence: CASTNPRSGLGKNIQYF. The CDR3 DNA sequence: TGTGCCAGCACCAACCCTCGGAGCGGCCTTGGGAAAAACATTCAGTACTTC.

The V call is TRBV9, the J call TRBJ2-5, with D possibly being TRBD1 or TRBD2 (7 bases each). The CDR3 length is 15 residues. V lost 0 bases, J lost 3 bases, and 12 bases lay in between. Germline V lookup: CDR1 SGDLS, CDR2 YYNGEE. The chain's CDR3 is CASSVDRGGEETQYF. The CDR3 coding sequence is TGTGCCAGCAGCGTAGACAGGGGAGGGGAAGAGACCCAGTACTTC.

In DNA, the CDR3 is TGCAGTGCTCCGGACCAGGGGGATAATTCACCCCTCCACTTT. Protein product: CSAPDQGDNSPLHF. V usage is TRBV20-1 and J usage is TRBJ1-6, with TRBD1 identical over 7 bases. Germline V gene sequence: CDR1 DFQATT, CDR2 SNEGSKA (reference sequence). The CDR3 length is 14 residues. The trim removed 5 bases at V and 5 bases at J, leaving 6 bases unmatched.

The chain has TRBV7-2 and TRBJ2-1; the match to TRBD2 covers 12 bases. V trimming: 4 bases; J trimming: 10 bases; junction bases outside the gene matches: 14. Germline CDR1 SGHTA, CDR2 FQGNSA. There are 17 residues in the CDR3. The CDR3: CASSSRGLAGGTSEQFF. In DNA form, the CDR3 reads TGTGCCAGCAGCTCCAGGGGTCTAGCGGGAGGGACCTCGGAGCAGTTCTTC.

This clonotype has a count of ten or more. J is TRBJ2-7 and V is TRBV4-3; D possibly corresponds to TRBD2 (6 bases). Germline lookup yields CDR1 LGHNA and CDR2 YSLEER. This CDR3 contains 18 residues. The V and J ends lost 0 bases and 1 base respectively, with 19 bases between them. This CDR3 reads CASSQEGNVGGLSYEQYF. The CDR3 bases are TGCGCCAGCAGCCAAGAGGGGAATGTGGGAGGACTGTCCTACGAGCAGTACTTC.

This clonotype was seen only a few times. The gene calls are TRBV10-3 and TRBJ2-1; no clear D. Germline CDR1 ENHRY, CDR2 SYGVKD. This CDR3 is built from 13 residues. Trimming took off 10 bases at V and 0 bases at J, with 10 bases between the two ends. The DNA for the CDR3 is TGTGCCACCACCCCGGGCTCCTACAATGAGCAGTTCTTC. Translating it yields CATTPGSYNEQFF.

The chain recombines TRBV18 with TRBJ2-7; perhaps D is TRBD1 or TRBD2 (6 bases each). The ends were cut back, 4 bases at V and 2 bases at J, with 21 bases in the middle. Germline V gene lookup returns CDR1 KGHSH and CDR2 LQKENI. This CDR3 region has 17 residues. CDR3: CASSQLSGAYTPYEQYF. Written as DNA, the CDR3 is TGTGCCAGCTCACAGCTCTCGGGGGCTTATACACCCTACGAGCAGTACTTC.

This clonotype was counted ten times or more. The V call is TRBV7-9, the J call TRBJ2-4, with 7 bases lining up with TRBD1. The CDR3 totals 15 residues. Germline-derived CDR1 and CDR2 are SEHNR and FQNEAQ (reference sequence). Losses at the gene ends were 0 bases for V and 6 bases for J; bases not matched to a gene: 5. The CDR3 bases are TGTGCCAGCAGCTTAGCCGGGACAGATATAAACATTCAGTACTTC. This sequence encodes CASSLAGTDINIQYF.

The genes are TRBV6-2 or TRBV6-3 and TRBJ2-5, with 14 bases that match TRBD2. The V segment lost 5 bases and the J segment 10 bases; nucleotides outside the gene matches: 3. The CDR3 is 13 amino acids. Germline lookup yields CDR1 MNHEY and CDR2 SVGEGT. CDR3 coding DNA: TGTGCCAGCAGTGGGACTAGCGGGAGAGACCAGTACTTC. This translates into CASSGTSGRDQYF.

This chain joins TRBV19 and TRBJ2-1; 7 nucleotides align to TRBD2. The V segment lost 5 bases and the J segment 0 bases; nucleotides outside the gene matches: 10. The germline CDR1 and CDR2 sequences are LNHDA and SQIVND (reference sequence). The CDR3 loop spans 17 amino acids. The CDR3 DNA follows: TGTGCCAGTAGTCCTCTCGGGAGCGGGAACTCCTACAATGAGCAGTTCTTC. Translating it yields CASSPLGSGNSYNEQFF.

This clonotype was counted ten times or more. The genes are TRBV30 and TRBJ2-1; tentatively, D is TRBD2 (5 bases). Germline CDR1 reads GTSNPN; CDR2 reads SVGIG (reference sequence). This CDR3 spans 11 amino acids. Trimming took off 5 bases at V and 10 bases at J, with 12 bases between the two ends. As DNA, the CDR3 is TGTGCCTGGGGCCGGGATCTGGAGCAGTTCTTC. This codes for CAWGRDLEQFF.

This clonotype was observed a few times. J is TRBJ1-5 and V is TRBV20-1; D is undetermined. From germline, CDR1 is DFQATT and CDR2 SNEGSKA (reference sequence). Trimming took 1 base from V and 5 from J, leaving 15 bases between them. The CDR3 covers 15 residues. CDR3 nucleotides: TGCAGTGCTAGAGTGATGGAGGACTGGCATCAGCCCCAGCATTTT. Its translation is CSARVMEDWHQPQHF.

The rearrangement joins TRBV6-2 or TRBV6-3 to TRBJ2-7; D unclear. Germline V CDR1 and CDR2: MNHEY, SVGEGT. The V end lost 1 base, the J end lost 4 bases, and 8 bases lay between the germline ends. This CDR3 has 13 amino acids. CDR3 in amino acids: CASSYLPGYEQYF. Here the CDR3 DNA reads TGTGCCAGCAGTTACTTGCCTGGTTACGAGCAGTACTTC.

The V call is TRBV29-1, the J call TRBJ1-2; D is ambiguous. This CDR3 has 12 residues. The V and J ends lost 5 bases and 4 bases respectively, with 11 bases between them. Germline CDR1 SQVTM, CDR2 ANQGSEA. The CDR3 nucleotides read TGCAGCGTTCGCGCCTTGGGCTATGGCTACACCTTC. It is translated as CSVRALGYGYTF.

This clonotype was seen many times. The DNA for the CDR3 is TGTGCCAGCAGTTTAGCGACCCTAGCGGGGGATTTCACAGATACGCAGTATTTT. Protein: CASSLATLAGDFTDTQYF. V gene TRBV12-3 or TRBV12-4 combines with J gene TRBJ2-3, with 10 nucleotides matching TRBD2. The CDR3 is made up of 18 amino acids. The trim removed 0 bases at V and 2 bases at J, leaving 8 bases unmatched.

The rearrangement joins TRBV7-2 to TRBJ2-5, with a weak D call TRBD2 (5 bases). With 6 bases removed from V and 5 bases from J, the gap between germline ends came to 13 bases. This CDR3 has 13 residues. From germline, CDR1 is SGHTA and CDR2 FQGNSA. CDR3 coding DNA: TGTGCCAGCAGACCGGGCTCGGGGGAGACCCAGTACTTC. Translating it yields CASRPGSGETQYF.

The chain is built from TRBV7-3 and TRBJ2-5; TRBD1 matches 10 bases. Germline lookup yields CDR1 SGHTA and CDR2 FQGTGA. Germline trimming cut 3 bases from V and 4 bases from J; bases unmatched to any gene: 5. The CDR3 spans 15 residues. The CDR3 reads CASSLGQGRSETQYF. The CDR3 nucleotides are TGTGCCAGCAGCTTGGGACAGGGGAGATCAGAGACCCAGTACTTC.

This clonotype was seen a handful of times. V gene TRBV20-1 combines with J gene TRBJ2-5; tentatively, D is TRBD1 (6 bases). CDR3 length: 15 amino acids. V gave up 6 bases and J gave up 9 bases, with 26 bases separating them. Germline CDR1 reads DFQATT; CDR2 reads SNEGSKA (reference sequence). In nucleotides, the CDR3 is TGCAGTGCGTACTCCTGGACAGCGACCCGAGGGGCCCAGTACTTC. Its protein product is CSAYSWTATRGAQYF.

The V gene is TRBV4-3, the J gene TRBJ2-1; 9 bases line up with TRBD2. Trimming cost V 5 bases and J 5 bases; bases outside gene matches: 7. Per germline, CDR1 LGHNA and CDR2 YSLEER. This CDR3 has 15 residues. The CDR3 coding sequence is TGCGCCAGCAGCGTTAGCGGGAGATCCAACAATGAGCAGTTCTTC. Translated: CASSVSGRSNNEQFF.

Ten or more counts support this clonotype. Here the CDR3 DNA reads TGCAGCGTTGTTGCAGGACGGATTTACAATGAGCAGTTCTTC. This sequence encodes CSVVAGRIYNEQFF. The V call is TRBV29-1, the J call TRBJ2-1; no firm D call. Germline CDR1 and CDR2: SQVTM and ANQGSEA. Trimming removed 4 bases at V and 4 bases at J, with 14 bases between. The length of the CDR3 is 14 residues.

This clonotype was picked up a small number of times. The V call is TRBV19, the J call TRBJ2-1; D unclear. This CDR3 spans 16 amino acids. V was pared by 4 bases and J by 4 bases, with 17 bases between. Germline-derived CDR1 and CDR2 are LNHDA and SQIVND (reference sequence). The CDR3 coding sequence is TGTGCCAGTAGTACCCTAGGGATAGGAATTTACAATGAGCAGTTCTTC. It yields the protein CASSTLGIGIYNEQFF. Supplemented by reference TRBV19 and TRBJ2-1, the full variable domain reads DGGITQSPKYLFRKEGQNVTLSCEQNLNHDAMYWYRQDPGQGLRLIYYSQIVNDFQKGDIAEGYSVSREKKESFPLTVTSAQKNPTAFYLCASSTLGIGIYNEQFFGPGTRLTVL.

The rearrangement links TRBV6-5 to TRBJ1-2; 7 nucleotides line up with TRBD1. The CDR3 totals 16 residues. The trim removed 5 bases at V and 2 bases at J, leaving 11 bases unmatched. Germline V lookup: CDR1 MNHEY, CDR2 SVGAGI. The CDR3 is CASSNPRQGLNYGYTF. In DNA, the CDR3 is TGTGCCAGCAGTAACCCCAGACAGGGATTGAACTATGGCTACACCTTC.